Below, 13 T cell receptor beta chains from the same sample are listed, as sequenced in a study of blood T cells in healthy people across ages (dated by TCRdb to about 2015). Receptor amplification or capture employed 5' RACE. Reads for this sample came from an Illumina HiSeq 2500. The second PCR ran for about 6 to 12 cycles and used a J-beta primer mix along with a sample-barcoded 5' primer. Clones were called with MiXCR by TCRdb after fastp trimmed the public reads at Q25, and only in-frame beta chains were retained. Duplicate CDR3 protein sequences are folded into a single record with the most common DNA and genes. The sample table contains 850,000 to 950,000 distinct CDR3 sequences; only one count was recorded for around 26% of them. The ten largest clones capture around 15% of the sample. Source material: blood. The receptors originated from a woman of 80 years or more in good health.

In this sample, this clonotype turned up many times. The V call is TRBV7-6, the J call TRBJ2-5; the D is unclear. From germline, CDR1 is SGHVS and CDR2 FNYEAQ. This CDR3 has 13 amino acids. V lost 4 bases, J lost 5 bases, and 11 bases lay in between. Here the CDR3 DNA reads TGTGCCAGCAGCTACGTAAAAGGGGAGACCCAGTACTTC. The encoded protein is CASSYVKGETQYF.

This clonotype came up many times. The rearrangement joins TRBV7-2 to TRBJ2-6; D is ambiguous. The germline gives CDR1 SGHTA, CDR2 FQGNSA. The V end lost 4 bases, the J end lost 1 base, and 8 bases lay between the germline ends. This CDR3 region has 15 residues. The CDR3 DNA reads as TGTGCCAGCAGCTCCTTGGGGTCTGGGGCCAACGTCCTGACTTTC. It yields the protein CASSSLGSGANVLTF.

There are many counts of this clonotype. The chain uses TRBV6-2 or TRBV6-3 and TRBJ2-1; TRBD1 matches at 7 bases. The CDR3 consists of 15 residues. Trimming cost V 5 bases and J 1 base; bases outside gene matches: 5. Germline loops: CDR1 MNHEY, CDR2 SVGEGT. The CDR3 reads CASSAYRGSYNEQFF. CDR3 nucleotides: TGTGCCAGCAGTGCCTACAGGGGTTCCTACAATGAGCAGTTCTTC.

The chain has TRBV15 and TRBJ1-5; TRBD1 is a possible D gene (6 bases). The length of the CDR3 is 19 residues. V lost 3 bases to trimming and J lost 0 bases, with 21 bases between them. Germline CDR1 and CDR2: LNHNV and YYDKDF (reference sequence). In DNA, the CDR3 is TGTGCCACCAGCAGCGTAAAGCCAAAAGACAGGTTTAGCAATCAGCCCCAGCATTTT. This codes for CATSSVKPKDRFSNQPQHF.

This clonotype has ten or more counts. The V and J genes are TRBV7-9 and TRBJ2-5; unclear D gene. CDR1 is SEHNR, CDR2 FQNEAQ, per germline (reference sequence). The length of the CDR3 is 15 residues. V was cut by 5 bases and J by 0 bases, with 13 bases left in between. The CDR3: CASSTGPRYQETQYF. DNA for the CDR3: TGTGCCAGCAGCACCGGGCCCCGGTACCAAGAGACCCAGTACTTC.

This clonotype was seen only a few times. A much larger clone lies a single base off, so this may be a read error. The rearrangement joins TRBV4-3 to TRBJ2-1; 8 bases align to TRBD2. Germline trimming cut 3 bases from V and 13 bases from J; bases unmatched to any gene: 14. The CDR3 has 15 residues. Germline values: CDR1 LGHNA, CDR2 YSLEER. The DNA of the CDR3 is TGCGCCAGCAGCCAGAGACAAGCGGGGGAGGAGACCCAGTTCTTC. Amino acid sequence: CASSQRQAGEETQFF.

To note about this clonotype: A much bigger clone sits one base away, suggesting this may be a read error. This sequence joins TRBV19 and TRBJ2-1; tentatively, D is TRBD2 (7 bases). Germline V gives CDR1 LNHDA, CDR2 SQIVND (reference sequence). Trimming removed 4 bases at V and 7 bases at J, with 23 bases between. The CDR3 extends over 17 amino acids. The DNA for the CDR3 is TGTGCCAGTAGTAGGTACGGGAGTGGGGGGGCCAGGAATGAGCAGTTCTTC. Amino acids: CASSRYGSGGARNEQFF.

This clonotype has a count of ten or more. The chain is built from TRBV12-3 or TRBV12-4 and TRBJ2-2, with TRBD1 matching 7 bases. Trimming cost V 5 bases and J 0 bases; bases outside gene matches: 6. This CDR3 is built from 16 residues. The CDR3 reads CASSPRQGSNTGELFF. The DNA of the CDR3 is TGTGCCAGCAGTCCGCGACAGGGATCGAACACCGGGGAGCTGTTTTTT.

This clonotype was detected only once. A read error may be the cause here, since a much bigger clone is one base away. The V and J genes are TRBV5-1 and TRBJ2-1, with TRBD2 matching over 8 bases. CDR1 and CDR2 (germline): SGHRS, YFSETQ. After removal of 0 bases from V and 0 bases from J, the junction contained 11 bases not matched to a gene. The CDR3 runs to 19 residues. CDR3 sequence reads: CASSLGSGGMMSSYNEQFF. Here the CDR3 DNA reads TGCGCCAGCAGCTTGGGGTCGGGGGGGATGATGAGCTCCTACAATGAGCAGTTCTTC.

Only a few counts were recorded for this clonotype. CDR3 sequence: CASSFPGQGHSEQFF. In DNA, the CDR3 is TGTGCCAGCAGCTTCCCGGGACAGGGGCACAGTGAGCAGTTCTTC. This chain joins TRBV3-1 and TRBJ2-1, with 10 bases lining up with TRBD1. Germline CDR1 LGHDT, CDR2 YNNKEL (reference sequence). The junction had 10 bases not matched to a gene; V was cut back by 5 bases and J by 9 bases. This CDR3 is 15 amino acids long.

This clonotype showed up many times. V and J are TRBV5-1 and TRBJ2-3; 7 nucleotides match TRBD2. Germline V gene data show CDR1 as SGHRS and CDR2 as YFSETQ. This CDR3 has 14 residues. J gave up 5 bases and V 0 bases, and 3 bases lay outside the gene matches. The CDR3 nucleotides are TGCGCCAGCAGCTTGGTTGCGGGGGAAGATACGCAGTATTTT. Translation gives CASSLVAGEDTQYF.

This clonotype was counted between two and nine times. The V gene is TRBV15, the J gene TRBJ1-5; D is possibly TRBD1 (5 bases). Germline V lookup: CDR1 LNHNV, CDR2 YYDKDF (reference sequence). This CDR3 region has 16 residues. Trimming removed 0 bases at V and 3 bases at J, with 12 bases between. The CDR3 sequence: CATSRDLGGNNQPQHF. CDR3 DNA sequence: TGTGCCACCAGCAGAGATTTGGGGGGAAACAATCAGCCCCAGCATTTT.

The V and J genes are TRBV7-2 and TRBJ2-7; D unresolved. The V and J ends lost 1 base and 2 bases respectively, with 12 bases between them. The CDR3 contains 15 residues. Germline loops: CDR1 SGHTA, CDR2 FQGNSA. The CDR3 protein is CASSLGSTAAYEQYF. Here the CDR3 DNA reads TGTGCCAGCAGCTTAGGTTCCACGGCCGCCTACGAGCAGTACTTC. The full variable domain, completed using reference TRBV7-2 and TRBJ2-7, is GAGVSQSPSNKVTEKGKDVELRCDPISGHTALYWYRQSLGQGLEFLIYFQGNSAPDKSGLPSDRFSAERTGGSVSTLTIQRTQQEDSAVYLCASSLGSTAAYEQYFGPGTRLTVT.